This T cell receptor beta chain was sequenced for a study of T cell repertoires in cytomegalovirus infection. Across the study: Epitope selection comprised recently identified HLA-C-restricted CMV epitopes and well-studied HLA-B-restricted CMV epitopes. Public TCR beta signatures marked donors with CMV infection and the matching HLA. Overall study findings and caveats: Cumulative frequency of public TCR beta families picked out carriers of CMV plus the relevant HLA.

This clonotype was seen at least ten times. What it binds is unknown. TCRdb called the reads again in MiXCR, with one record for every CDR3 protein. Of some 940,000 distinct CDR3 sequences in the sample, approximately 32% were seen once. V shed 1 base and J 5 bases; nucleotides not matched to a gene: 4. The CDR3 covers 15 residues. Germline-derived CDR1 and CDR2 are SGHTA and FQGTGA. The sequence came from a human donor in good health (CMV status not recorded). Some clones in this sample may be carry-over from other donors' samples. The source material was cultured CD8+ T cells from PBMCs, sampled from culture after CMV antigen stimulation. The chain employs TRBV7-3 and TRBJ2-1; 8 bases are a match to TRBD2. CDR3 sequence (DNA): TGTGCCAGCAGCTTAAGGAGCGGGGGTAACAATGAGCAGTTCTTC. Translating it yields CASSLRSGGNNEQFF.